Listed below are T cell receptor beta chains from one sample, sequenced in a study of T cells in localized non-small cell lung cancer. Profiling relied on immunoSEQ multiplex PCR, and the TCRdb table lists in-frame clones only, not all of them. This repertoire shows about 46,000 clones, about four fifths found once; its top ten account for 17%. The sample here was peripheral blood mononuclear cells, taken before any cancer treatment. The source is a man aged 35-69 years with stage III lung adenocarcinoma. Each CDR3 is given with its conserved first and last residue. A D gene is named only where the DNA matches it firmly. The size of a clone is reported for some rows only, either as once, few or many, or as a class for expanded clones.

CDR3aa: CASSRESSGANVLTF
CDR3nt: TGCGCCAGCAGTCGGGAGAGCTCTGGGGCCAACGTCCTGACTTTC
abundance: .
v_gene: TRBV10-2
j_gene: TRBJ2-6
d_gene: .

CDR3aa: CASSELTAYNSPLHF
CDR3nt: TGTGCCAGCAGTGAACTAACGGCATATAATTCACCCCTCCACTTT
abundance: .
v_gene: TRBV6-1
j_gene: TRBJ1-6
d_gene: .

CDR3aa: CASSSPTGTGELFF
CDR3nt: TGTGCCAGCAGCTCACCGACAGGGACCGGGGAGCTGTTTTTT
abundance: .
v_gene: TRBV5-4
j_gene: TRBJ2-2
d_gene: TRBD1

CDR3aa: CASSLEGPGNGEQFF
CDR3nt: TGCGCCAGCAGCTTGGAGGGGCCAGGAAATGGTGAGCAGTTCTTC
abundance: .
v_gene: TRBV5-1
j_gene: TRBJ2-1
d_gene: .

CDR3aa: CASSNLAGGGADTQYF
CDR3nt: TGTGCCAGCAGCAATCTAGCGGGGGGCGGCGCAGATACGCAGTATTTT
abundance: .
v_gene: TRBV9
j_gene: TRBJ2-3
d_gene: TRBD2

CDR3aa: CASSLGDRADGYTF
CDR3nt: TGTGCCAGCAGCTTAGGGGACAGAGCAGATGGCTACACCTTC
abundance: .
v_gene: TRBV7-2
j_gene: TRBJ1-2
d_gene: TRBD1

CDR3aa: CASSEGPIYGYTF
CDR3nt: TGTGCCAGCAGTGAAGGGCCTATCTATGGCTACACCTTC
abundance: once
v_gene: TRBV2
j_gene: TRBJ1-2
d_gene: .

CDR3aa: CASSRRIGQSQETQYF
CDR3nt: TGTGCCAGTAGCCGCCGCATAGGACAGAGCCAAGAGACCCAGTACTTC
abundance: .
v_gene: TRBV19
j_gene: TRBJ2-5
d_gene: .

CDR3aa: CASSQSPGGYEQYF
CDR3nt: TGTGCCAGCAGTCAATCCCCCGGGGGCTACGAGCAGTACTTC
abundance: once
v_gene: TRBV2
j_gene: TRBJ2-7
d_gene: .

CDR3aa: CASSNFRDLEYQETQYF
CDR3nt: TGTGCCAGCAGCAATTTCCGGGACTTAGAGTACCAAGAGACCCAGTACTTC
abundance: .
v_gene: TRBV25-1
j_gene: TRBJ2-5
d_gene: .